The TCR beta chain under discussion was sequenced for a study of metastatic and nonmetastatic thyroid tumors. For the study at large: Comparative analysis of repertoires was undertaken across blood and tumor or nodule tissue obtained from malignant and benign thyroid patients.

Treatment of any kind had been given to no patient before thyroid surgery. The V end lost 5 bases, the J end lost 4 bases, and 11 bases lay between the germline ends. This CDR3 has 13 residues. Germline V lookup: CDR1 SGHVS, CDR2 FNYEAQ. Using MiXCR, TCRdb re-called clones from the PCR reads. The sample has 15,000 to 20,000 clones, 22% seen once. This TCR derives from a female donor with papillary thyroid cancer or a benign thyroid nodule (not recorded which). Some clones in this sample may be carry-over from other donors' samples. The chain is built from TRBV7-6 and TRBJ1-2; D gene uncertain. Sample: adjacent normal tissue. CDR3 coding DNA: TGTGCCAGCAGCCCGCCGGAGACCTATGGCTACACCTTC. It yields the protein CASSPPETYGYTF.